This T cell receptor (beta chain) was recovered during a study of cytomegalovirus exposure and HLA in healthy donors. Study findings and constraints: About 87% or about 30% of the time was how often most TCR beta V segments were productive, according to an earlier analysis.

On this clone itself: Its antigen is still unknown.

The PCR contained 60 Vbeta and 13 Jbeta primers. The protocol was immunoSEQ multiplex PCR, while the TCRdb copy is restricted to in-frame clones and leaves out a portion. The sample lists 35,000 to 45,000 clones; about three quarters were seen once. This CDR3 is 15 amino acids long. Germline V gene sequence: CDR1 MDHEN, CDR2 SYDVKM. Deletions cut 3 bases from V and 2 bases from J, with 8 bases between. Sequenced input: PBMCs. The J gene is TRBJ1-6, the V gene TRBV28; maybe TRBD1 (5 bases). The receptor's source is a woman aged 25-40 years in good health and CMV-seronegative. In DNA, the CDR3 is TGTGCCAGCAGTTTGGCGACAGCCTATAATTCACCCCTCCACTTT. It codes for CASSLATAYNSPLHF.